The 22 T cell receptor beta chains below all came from one sample that was sequenced in a study of T cell repertoires in cytomegalovirus infection. No cognate antigen is known for these TCRs. TCRdb fed the reads into MiXCR, producing one record per CDR3 protein. The repertoire holds more than 65,000 distinct CDR3 sequences, with roughly half as singletons. This specimen consisted of CD8+ T cells from cultured PBMCs, obtained from culture after CMV antigen stimulation. The origin of the receptors is a human donor in good health (CMV status not recorded). Some clones in this sample may be carry-over from other donors' samples.

The chain recombines TRBV7-9 with TRBJ2-1; 8 nucleotides match TRBD2. V lost 5 bases and J lost 4; bases outside the gene matches: 7. The CDR3 sequence is 15 residues long. Germline lookup yields CDR1 SEHNR and CDR2 FQNEAQ (reference sequence). The CDR3 protein is CASSHSGTLYNEQFF. CDR3 nucleotides: TGTGCCAGCAGCCATAGCGGGACCCTATACAATGAGCAGTTCTTC.

CDR3 bases: TGTGCCAGCAGCCCGAGTTCTGGAAACACCATATATTTT. Translated: CASSPSSGNTIYF. The J gene is TRBJ1-3, the V gene TRBV12-3 or TRBV12-4; D not resolved. The CDR3 loop spans 13 amino acids. Deletions cut 6 bases from V and 1 base from J, with 7 bases between.

The chain recombines TRBV7-2 with TRBJ2-7; D unclear. The CDR3 extends over 12 amino acids. V was trimmed by 4 bases and J by 7 bases, leaving 11 bases between them. Germline CDR1 reads SGHTA; CDR2 reads FQGNSA. This CDR3 is CASSSDAREQYF. For the CDR3, the DNA is TGTGCCAGCAGCTCAGACGCCCGGGAGCAGTACTTC.

This clonotype was counted only a few times. In DNA, the CDR3 is TGTGCCAGCAGCTTGGGTTCTGGGCCGTTCTACGAGCAGTACTTC. Translation: CASSLGSGPFYEQYF. The chain combines TRBV7-6 with TRBJ2-7; no clear D. This CDR3 is built from 15 residues. V lost 3 bases, J lost 3 bases, and 15 bases lay in between. Germline CDR1 is SGHVS and CDR2 is FNYEAQ. The full variable domain, completed using reference TRBV7-6 and TRBJ2-7, is GAGVSQSPRYKVTKRGQDVALRCDPISGHVSLYWYRQALGQGPEFLTYFNYEAQQDKSGLPNDRFSAERPEGSISTLTIQRTEQRDSAMYRCASSLGSGPFYEQYFGPGTRLTVT.

This sequence joins TRBV7-3 and TRBJ2-1; D is undetermined. CDR3 size: 12 residues. With 5 bases removed from V and 8 bases from J, the gap between germline ends came to 10 bases. The germline gives CDR1 SGHTA, CDR2 FQGTGA. The CDR3 DNA sequence: TGTGCCAGCAGCCCCCTTGGGGATGAGCAGTTCTTC. This encodes CASSPLGDEQFF.

The J gene is TRBJ2-7, the V gene TRBV15; D call uncertain. The ends were cut back, 1 base at V and 7 bases at J, with 8 bases in the middle. Looked up from germline, CDR1 is LNHNV and CDR2 is YYDKDF (reference sequence). The CDR3 extends over 12 amino acids. CDR3 sequence: CATSRGSVEQYF. DNA of the CDR3: TGTGCCACCAGCAGAGGATCAGTAGAGCAGTACTTC.

The chain recombines TRBV7-4 with TRBJ1-2; TRBD1 matches 7 bases. CDR1 is SGHVT and CDR2 is SQSDAQ in the germline V gene. The CDR3 extends over 13 amino acids. The ends lost 5 bases at V and 7 bases at J; junction bases unmatched: 7. The CDR3 DNA reads TGTGCCAGCAGCCCTCCCGGGACAGTTGGCTACACCTTC. As protein: CASSPPGTVGYTF. Drawing the rest from reference TRBV7-4 and TRBJ1-2, the complete variable domain is GAGVSQSPRYKVAKRGRDVALRCDSISGHVTLYWYRQTLGQGSEVLTYSQSDAQRDKSGRPSGRFSAERPERSVSTLKIQRTEQGDSAVYLCASSPPGTVGYTFGSGTRLTVV.

The CDR3 reads CASSLVAGASSYNEQFF. The CDR3 DNA reads TGTGCCAGCAGCTTAGTTGCGGGGGCGAGCTCCTACAATGAGCAGTTCTTC. V gene TRBV11-2 combines with J gene TRBJ2-1; perhaps TRBD2 as D (7 bases). Trimming removed 1 base from V and 0 bases from J, with 13 bases in between. The CDR3 has 17 residues. The germline gives CDR1 SGHAT, CDR2 FQNNGV.

In this sample, this clonotype turned up a few times. This chain links TRBV20-1 with TRBJ2-3; 8 bases align to TRBD1. The trim removed 4 bases at V and 6 bases at J, leaving 9 bases unmatched. The CDR3 runs 14 residues. CDR1 and CDR2 from the germline V gene are DFQATT and SNEGSKA (reference sequence). CDR3 DNA sequence: TGCAGTGCTACTGAGACAGGGGTCTCTGATACGCAGTATTTT. It yields the protein CSATETGVSDTQYF.

CDR3 coding DNA: TGTGCCAGCAGTGAAGCGGTAGATTACCAAGAGACCCAGTACTTC. The encoded protein is CASSEAVDYQETQYF. This chain links TRBV6-1 with TRBJ2-5; D is uncertain. CDR1 MNHNS and CDR2 SASEGT come from the germline V gene. Trimming took 0 bases from V and 0 from J, leaving 8 bases between them. The CDR3 runs 15 residues.

This chain uses TRBV12-3 or TRBV12-4 with TRBJ1-5; no firm D call. Deletions cut 7 bases from V and 1 base from J, with 11 bases between. The CDR3 runs to 14 residues. The CDR3 sequence: CASTLGGSNQPQHF. CDR3 coding DNA: TGTGCCAGCACCTTAGGAGGAAGCAATCAGCCCCAGCATTTT.

The chain carries TRBV29-1 and TRBJ2-7, with 8 bases identical to TRBD2. Trimming cost V 4 bases and J 3 bases; bases outside gene matches: 5. The CDR3 is made up of 13 amino acids. Germline CDR1 SQVTM, CDR2 ANQGSEA. The CDR3 region has the DNA TGCAGCGTTGTGGGCGCGGGGGGCTACGAGCAGTACTTC. It translates to CSVVGAGGYEQYF.

The chain carries TRBV6-5 and TRBJ2-2, with 8 bases fitting TRBD1. This CDR3 region has 15 residues. The V gene end was trimmed by 2 bases and the J gene end by 3 bases; junction bases not matched to a gene: 2. Germline CDR1 reads MNHEY; CDR2 reads SVGAGI. CDR3 DNA sequence: TGTGCCAGCAGTTACCAGACAGGGGACACCGGGGAGCTGTTTTTT. Protein: CASSYQTGDTGELFF.

This chain connects TRBV7-3 to TRBJ2-1; 7 bases are shared with TRBD2. CDR1 is SGHTA, CDR2 FQGTGA, per germline. The CDR3 sequence is 14 residues long. With 2 bases clipped from V and 5 bases from J, the junction kept 3 bases outside the gene matches. The CDR3 DNA is TGTGCCAGCAGCTTAGTTGGGAGGGACAATGAGCAGTTCTTC. This encodes CASSLVGRDNEQFF.

The V gene is TRBV6-1, the J gene TRBJ1-5; D is possibly TRBD1 (5 bases). The germline gives CDR1 MNHNS, CDR2 SASEGT. V was cut by 7 bases and J by 0 bases, with 16 bases left in between. The CDR3 extends over 16 amino acids. CDR3 loop: CASTDLGHYSNQPQHF. CDR3 sequence (DNA): TGTGCCAGCACGGATCTGGGGCATTATAGCAATCAGCCCCAGCATTTT.

The chain has TRBV3-1 and TRBJ1-5; D gene uncertain. The germline gives CDR1 LGHDT, CDR2 YNNKEL (reference sequence). V lost 0 bases, J lost 0 bases, and 6 bases lay in between. This CDR3 has 15 residues. DNA for the CDR3: TGTGCCAGCAGCCAAGATTCGGGTAGCAATCAGCCCCAGCATTTT. Translated: CASSQDSGSNQPQHF.

Ten or more counts support this clonotype. The V gene is TRBV28, the J gene TRBJ1-6; TRBD1 might be the D (5 bases). V shed 10 bases and J shed 8 bases, with 24 bases lying between them. The CDR3 spans 16 residues. Looked up from germline, CDR1 is MDHEN and CDR2 is SYDVKM. The CDR3: CATHSLGGDLDSPLHF. As DNA, the CDR3 is TGTGCCACCCATTCCCTGGGGGGGGATTTGGATTCACCCCTCCACTTT.

This clonotype was seen a single time. The chain carries TRBV20-1 and TRBJ2-3; D gene ambiguous. Germline V gives CDR1 DFQATT, CDR2 SNEGSKA (reference sequence). Trimming removed 4 bases at V and 5 bases at J, with 10 bases between. The CDR3 extends over 12 amino acids. In nucleotides, the CDR3 is TGCAGTGCTAAGCTGGCTGGAGATACGCAGTATTTT. Its protein is CSAKLAGDTQYF.

This chain links TRBV29-1 with TRBJ1-4; D is unclear. Germline loops: CDR1 SQVTM, CDR2 ANQGSEA. Trimming removed 0 bases at V and 0 bases at J, with 8 bases between. The CDR3 loop spans 15 amino acids. The CDR3 DNA reads as TGCAGCGTTGAAGATCGGTTTGCAACTAATGAAAAACTGTTTTTT. Translation: CSVEDRFATNEKLFF.

The chain is built from TRBV11-2 and TRBJ1-6; D gene uncertain. Per the germline V gene, CDR1 is SGHAT and CDR2 is FQNNGV. The CDR3 loop spans 12 amino acids. The V end was cut by 5 bases, the J end by 5 bases, with 4 bases between. The CDR3, as DNA: TGTGCCAGCAGCGCCCATAATTCACCCCTCCACTTT. Its protein is CASSAHNSPLHF.

This clonotype came up a few times. The V call is TRBV27, the J call TRBJ2-7; 7 positions agree with TRBD1. J was trimmed by 3 bases and V by 6 bases; bases with no gene match: 14. Germline assignment: CDR1 MNHEY and CDR2 SMNVEV (reference sequence). The CDR3 loop spans 16 amino acids. CDR3 loop: CASRYRTGDLNYEQYF. CDR3 nucleotides: TGTGCCAGCAGGTACCGGACAGGCGATCTTAACTACGAGCAGTACTTC.

V usage is TRBV7-3 and J usage is TRBJ1-2, with 7 bases aligning to TRBD1. The V gene end was trimmed by 5 bases and the J gene end by 4 bases; junction bases not matched to a gene: 4. Germline V gene data show CDR1 as SGHTA and CDR2 as FQGTGA. The CDR3 covers 13 residues. Here the CDR3 reads CASSAQGGYGYTF. The CDR3 bases are TGTGCCAGCAGCGCCCAGGGGGGCTATGGCTACACCTTC.